The source of this TCR beta chain is a study of prognosis after radiotherapy for stage I lung cancer. TCR beta CDR3 was amplified from genomic DNA by two-round multiplex PCR. Gene-specific primers for each TRBV and TRBJ gene drove first-round PCR. The second round, a PCR step, used universal primers. TCRdb re-derived calls from the multiplex PCR reads in MiXCR, one entry per CDR3 protein. The data show 8,500 or so distinct CDR3 sequences, 60% to 80% seen once. Trimming removed 8 bases at V and 3 bases at J, with 8 bases between. Germline-derived CDR1 and CDR2 are MNHNS and SASEGT. The CDR3 contains 12 residues.

This TCR derives from a donor aged 50 or older with non-small cell lung cancer. This specimen consisted of PBMCs, obtained before or after stereotactic body radiation therapy (not recorded which). This rearrangement joins TRBV6-1 to TRBJ2-1; D remains ambiguous. Written as DNA, the CDR3 is TGTGCCAGCTCGGGTGGCTACAATGAGCAGTTCTTC. This sequence encodes CASSGGYNEQFF.